These 25 T cell receptor beta chains were all obtained from the same sample, sequenced in a study of OX40 agonist ivuxolimab in advanced cancers. Method: immunoSEQ multiplex PCR; TCRdb's copy keeps in-frame clones and lacks some. The repertoire holds about 57,000 clones, with 80% to 90% as singletons. The sequencing here drew on CD4+ or CD8+ T cells sorted from blood, taken in a trial of the OX40 agonist ivuxolimab. The origin of the receptors is an adult with an advanced solid tumor such as melanoma, head and neck, liver or kidney cancer.

The rearrangement links TRBV5-1 to TRBJ1-5; D unresolved. The germline V gene encodes CDR1 SGHRS and CDR2 YFSETQ. The CDR3 length is 14 residues. V was trimmed by 0 bases and J by 2 bases, leaving 6 bases between them. CDR3 region: CASSLGGGNQPQHF. CDR3 DNA: TGCGCCAGCAGCTTGGGTGGGGGCAATCAGCCCCAGCATTTT.

J is TRBJ2-1 and V is TRBV7-8, with no clear D. Germline V gene sequence: CDR1 SGHVS, CDR2 FQNEAQ. V was pared by 1 base and J by 5 bases, with 6 bases between. The CDR3 is made up of 13 amino acids. In DNA form, the CDR3 reads TGTGCCAGCAGCTTAGGGCCGGACAATGAGCAGTTCTTC. This translates into CASSLGPDNEQFF.

The chain carries TRBV6-5 and TRBJ1-2; TRBD1 matches at 7 bases. Germline CDR1 is MNHEY and CDR2 is SVGAGI. V was pared by 1 base and J by 0 bases, with 5 bases of the junction left unmatched. CDR3 length: 16 residues. CDR3 sequence reads: CASSYFGTGANYGYTF. DNA for the CDR3: TGTGCCAGCAGTTACTTCGGAACAGGGGCTAACTATGGCTACACCTTC.

This sequence joins TRBV7-3 and TRBJ2-1, with D uncertain. The CDR3 length is 13 residues. Trimming removed 5 bases at V and 5 bases at J, with 10 bases between. Germline CDR1 SGHTA, CDR2 FQGTGA. The CDR3 spells CASSHNRDNEQFF. In nucleotides, the CDR3 is TGTGCCAGCAGCCATAATCGGGACAATGAGCAGTTCTTC.

The rearrangement links TRBV30 to TRBJ1-2; D not resolved. Looked up from germline, CDR1 is GTSNPN and CDR2 is SVGIG (reference sequence). The CDR3 contains 13 residues. The ends were cut back, 0 bases at V and 5 bases at J, with 10 bases in the middle. CDR3 residues: CAWSVQGGYGYTF. CDR3 sequence (DNA): TGTGCCTGGAGTGTACAAGGCGGTTATGGCTACACCTTC. The whole variable domain, remainder taken from reference TRBV30 and TRBJ1-2, is SQTIHQWPATLVQPVGSPLSLECTVEGTSNPNLYWYRQAAGRGLQLLFYSVGIGQISSEVPQNLSASRPQDRQFILSSKKLLLSDSGFYLCAWSVQGGYGYTFGSGTRLTVV.

V is TRBV10-3 and J is TRBJ2-7; D remains unclear. The length of the CDR3 is 13 residues. Germline lookup yields CDR1 ENHRY and CDR2 SYGVKD. V was clipped by 2 bases and J by 6 bases, with 11 bases between them. This CDR3 reads CAISERVDSEQYF. CDR3 nucleotide sequence: TGTGCCATCAGTGAGAGGGTGGATAGCGAGCAGTACTTC.

The CDR3 coding sequence is TGTGCCATCTTCGGGGGGAGATCTGGGGCCAACGTCCTGACTTTC. It translates to CAIFGGRSGANVLTF. The chain employs TRBV10-3 and TRBJ2-6; 7 bases fit TRBD2. CDR1 and CDR2 (germline): ENHRY, SYGVKD. V was clipped by 8 bases and J by 1 base; unmatched bases: 5. This CDR3 has 15 residues.

The V call is TRBV30, the J call TRBJ1-1; no reliable D call. Germline assignment: CDR1 GTSNPN and CDR2 SVGIG (reference sequence). Trimming shortened V by 4 bases and J by 3 bases, and 15 bases separated the two germline ends. The CDR3 runs to 14 residues. The CDR3 region is CAWTLRSGYTEAFF. The CDR3 region has the DNA TGTGCCTGGACCTTGAGAAGCGGCTACACTGAAGCTTTCTTT.

The sample holds one count of this clone. The rearrangement joins TRBV27 to TRBJ2-2, with 7 positions matching TRBD1. Germline V gene lookup returns CDR1 MNHEY and CDR2 SMNVEV (reference sequence). Trimming at V came to 6 bases and at J to 7 bases, leaving 17 bases not matched to a gene. This CDR3 is built from 17 residues. The DNA of the CDR3 is TGTGCCAGCAGACATTCATACAGGGGACCATTGGGCGGGGAGCTGTTTTTT. Translation: CASRHSYRGPLGGELFF.

The rearrangement joins TRBV6-5 to TRBJ2-2; 9 nucleotides align to TRBD1. V dropped 6 bases and J dropped 1; count of bases not matched to a gene: 0. The CDR3 has 14 amino acids. Germline CDR1 is MNHEY and CDR2 is SVGAGI. The CDR3 bases are TGTGCCAGCAGGGGACAGGGGAACACCGGGGAGCTGTTTTTT. It is translated as CASRGQGNTGELFF.

V is TRBV10-1 and J is TRBJ1-1; a possible D gene is TRBD1 (6 bases). There are 13 residues in the CDR3. V shed 6 bases and J shed 1 base, with 9 bases lying between them. Germline CDR1 WNHNN, CDR2 SYGVQD (reference sequence). The CDR3, as DNA: TGCGCCAGCAGGAGGGGGTCGAACACTGAAGCTTTCTTT. Protein product: CASRRGSNTEAFF.

This clone was observed a handful of times. The CDR3 reads CASSLGDRGINEQFF. The CDR3 DNA is TGTGCCAGCAGTTTAGGGGACAGGGGTATAAATGAGCAGTTCTTC. The chain links TRBV27 to TRBJ2-1, with 10 positions matching TRBD1. Per germline, CDR1 MNHEY and CDR2 SMNVEV (reference sequence). The CDR3 covers 15 residues. V was pared by 2 bases and J by 7 bases, with 5 bases of the junction left unmatched.

The chain has TRBV2 and TRBJ1-6; D is unclear. Trimming stripped 1 base from V and 0 bases from J, with 10 bases between. The CDR3 is made up of 17 amino acids. Germline-derived CDR1 and CDR2 are SNHLY and FYNNEI. Written as DNA, the CDR3 is TGTGCCAGCAGTGAAGGATTTAGGAGCTCCTATAATTCACCCCTCCACTTT. This encodes CASSEGFRSSYNSPLHF.

The chain has TRBV28 and TRBJ2-4; 11 bases are shared with TRBD1. V dropped 7 bases and J dropped 6; count of bases not matched to a gene: 8. The CDR3 sequence is 15 residues long. Looked up from germline, CDR1 is MDHEN and CDR2 is SYDVKM. CDR3 sequence (DNA): TGTGCCAGCATCCAGGGGGACAGGGGGAGAAACATTCAGTACTTC. Translation: CASIQGDRGRNIQYF. Full variable domain (rest looked up from reference TRBV28 and TRBJ2-4): DVKVTQSSRYLVKRTGEKVFLECVQDMDHENMFWYRQDPGLGLRLIYFSYDVKMKEKGDIPEGYSVSREKKERFSLILESASTNQTSMYLCASIQGDRGRNIQYFGAGTRLSVL.

J is TRBJ1-4 and V is TRBV15; no clear D gene. Germline values: CDR1 LNHNV, CDR2 YYDKDF (reference sequence). The CDR3 covers 10 residues. V lost 0 bases and J lost 10, with 0 bases in between. Here the CDR3 DNA reads TGTGCCACCAGCAGAGAAAAACTGTTTTTT. As protein: CATSREKLFF.

This clone was recorded a few times. The rearrangement joins TRBV4-1 to TRBJ1-1; D uncertain. V was shortened by 4 bases and J by 2 bases, with 11 bases between the two germline ends. Germline lookup yields CDR1 MGHRA and CDR2 YSYEKL. This CDR3 contains 14 residues. CDR3 sequence (DNA): TGCGCCAGCAGCCTAAGCATTGGAAACACTGAAGCTTTCTTT. Amino acids: CASSLSIGNTEAFF.

This chain links TRBV2 with TRBJ2-5; a possible D gene is TRBD1 (5 bases). This CDR3 spans 13 amino acids. Germline CDR1 and CDR2: SNHLY and FYNNEI. V gave up 2 bases and J gave up 4 bases, with 8 bases separating them. The CDR3 nucleotides read TGTGCCAGCAGTGAAAGGGGTCGAGAGACCCAGTACTTC. This translates into CASSERGRETQYF.

This clone turned up a few times. J is TRBJ2-4 and V is TRBV9, with D uncertain. The V and J ends lost 3 bases and 3 bases respectively, with 16 bases between them. The germline gives CDR1 SGDLS, CDR2 YYNGEE. This CDR3 has 16 amino acids. In DNA form, the CDR3 reads TGTGCCAGCAGCGGGCCCCTCCAAATTGGCAAAAACATTCAGTACTTC. It is translated as CASSGPLQIGKNIQYF.

The chain is built from TRBV27 and TRBJ1-1, with TRBD1 matching over 7 bases. Germline lookup yields CDR1 MNHEY and CDR2 SMNVEV (reference sequence). After removal of 5 bases from V and 10 bases from J, the junction contained 13 bases not matched to a gene. The CDR3 consists of 14 residues. CDR3 sequence: CASSPGGDRELAFF. The CDR3 nucleotides are TGTGCCAGCAGTCCTGGGGGTGACAGGGAACTAGCTTTCTTT.

The genes are TRBV30 and TRBJ2-2, with D possibly being TRBD2 (6 bases). The CDR3 is 14 amino acids. V dropped 3 bases and J dropped 5 bases, with 13 bases sitting between them. The germline V gene encodes CDR1 GTSNPN and CDR2 SVGIG (reference sequence). The CDR3 reads CAWRRRGSTGELFF. As DNA, the CDR3 is TGTGCCTGGAGGAGGAGGGGAAGTACCGGGGAGCTGTTTTTT.

This chain uses TRBV30 with TRBJ1-4; D is unclear. The DNA end favors TRBJ2-2, so the J call may be wrong. Germline assignment: CDR1 GTSNPN and CDR2 SVGIG (reference sequence). CDR3 length equals 13 residues. CDR3 in DNA: TGTGCCTGGAGTGTGGGGTCCAGGGGGGAGCTGTTTTTT. This translates into CAWSVGSRGELFF.

The chain carries TRBV5-1 and TRBJ2-3, with 15 bases matching TRBD2. Germline V gene sequence: CDR1 SGHRS, CDR2 YFSETQ. The CDR3 length is 15 residues. The junction had 6 bases not matched to a gene; V was cut back by 7 bases and J by 6 bases. The CDR3 DNA is TGCGCCAGCCTCGACGGGACTAGCGGGGGGGATACGCAGTATTTT. Translation gives CASLDGTSGGDTQYF.

This chain links TRBV28 with TRBJ1-5; possible D gene TRBD1, 6 bases. The CDR3 runs to 16 residues. Germline V gene data show CDR1 as MDHEN and CDR2 as SYDVKM. Trimming cost V 6 bases and J 8 bases, with 23 bases left between them. The CDR3 region has the DNA TGTGCCAGCAGCGTTAGGGGACGGCAGGGGTTAGAGCCCCAGCATTTT. Protein sequence: CASSVRGRQGLEPQHF.

The J gene is TRBJ2-2, the V gene TRBV9; 7 nucleotides align to TRBD1. V was clipped by 3 bases and J by 3 bases; unmatched bases: 11. This CDR3 region has 17 residues. CDR1 is SGDLS and CDR2 is YYNGEE in the germline V gene. The CDR3 spells CASSAEGKGADTGELFF. CDR3 bases: TGTGCCAGCAGCGCCGAGGGGAAGGGGGCCGACACCGGGGAGCTGTTTTTT. The full variable domain, completed using reference TRBV9 and TRBJ2-2, is DSGVTQTPKHLITATGQRVTLRCSPRSGDLSVYWYQQSLDQGLQFLIQYYNGEERAKGNILERFSAQQFPDLHSELNLSSLELGDSALYFCASSAEGKGADTGELFFGEGSRLTVL.

The genes are TRBV10-1 and TRBJ2-1; D is undetermined. The germline CDR1 and CDR2 sequences are WNHNN and SYGVQD (reference sequence). The CDR3 contains 13 residues. Trimming removed 5 bases at V and 8 bases at J, with 13 bases between. CDR3 sequence reads: CASSSGVTHEQFF. The CDR3 DNA sequence: TGCGCCAGCAGTTCTGGGGTGACCCATGAGCAGTTCTTC.